This TCR beta chain was sequenced during a study of cytomegalovirus exposure and HLA in healthy donors. Study-wide results and caveats: Altogether, 160 or so TCR beta chains were recorded as cytomegalovirus-associated. TCR sequences were mostly rare, though some public TCRs occurred in many donors. Researchers reported that three CMV-associated chains were confirmed in vitro as CMV antigen-specific. According to an earlier analysis, most TCR beta V segments yielded productive rearrangements about 90% or about 30% of the time.

The CDR3 loop spans 15 amino acids. In germline, CDR1 is LGHNA, CDR2 YNFKEQ. Trimming took 1 base from V and 4 from J, leaving 13 bases between them. A word on this clone: Antigen: not known.

PCR was performed using 60 Vbeta and 13 Jbeta primers. The method was immunoSEQ multiplex PCR; TCRdb's version includes in-frame clones alone and lacks a portion of them. Of around 170,000 clones in the sample, about 82% were seen once. This sequence joins TRBV4-2 and TRBJ1-1; perhaps TRBD1 as D (6 bases). This TCR was recovered from a woman between 45 and 60 years old in good health and CMV-seropositive. Sequenced input: PBMCs. This chain's CDR3 is CASSQGGQGITEAFF. The CDR3 bases are TGTGCCAGCAGCCAAGGTGGGCAGGGGATCACTGAAGCTTTCTTT.